The 25 T cell receptor beta chains presented below share a single source sample, sequenced in a study of PD-1 blockade in mismatch repair-deficient tumors. Assay: immunoSEQ multiplex PCR; the TCRdb copy retains only in-frame clones and omits some. The repertoire holds tens of thousands of clones, with roughly 77% as singletons. Source: peripheral blood, taken 4 weeks after starting pembrolizumab. These receptors were collected from an adult with mismatch repair-deficient cancer.

The rearrangement links TRBV6-6 to TRBJ2-2; 7 nucleotides match TRBD2. The germline V gene has CDR1 MNHNY and CDR2 SVGAGI (reference sequence). J was trimmed by 7 bases and V by 6 bases; bases with no gene match: 14. The CDR3 runs 16 residues. The CDR3 nucleotides are TGTGCCAGCAGGACGGGGGGACTTAGCCGAGGCGGGGAGCTGTTTTTT. Protein product: CASRTGGLSRGGELFF.

The chain couples TRBV13 to TRBJ2-5; TRBD2 might be the D (6 bases). V lost 4 bases and J 5 bases, leaving 17 bases between the germline ends. The CDR3 has 15 residues. CDR1 and CDR2 (germline): PRHDT, FYEKMQ (reference sequence). The CDR3 region is CASSSPGSGAETQYF. DNA of the CDR3: TGTGCCAGCAGCTCCCCAGGTTCGGGAGCGGAGACCCAGTACTTC.

The CDR3, as DNA: TGTGCCAGTAGTGTCGACAGTTTCTATGGCTACACCTTC. Its translation is CASSVDSFYGYTF. The chain recombines TRBV19 with TRBJ1-2, with D tentatively TRBD1 (5 bases). CDR3 length equals 13 residues. Trimming took 5 bases from V and 4 from J, leaving 11 bases between them. Germline CDR1 reads LNHDA; CDR2 reads SQIVND (reference sequence).

This chain uses TRBV6-5 with TRBJ2-3; 7 positions agree with TRBD2. V lost 4 bases, J lost 2 bases, and 6 bases stayed unmatched. The length of the CDR3 is 15 residues. Germline V gives CDR1 MNHEY, CDR2 SVGAGI. The CDR3 DNA is TGTGCCAGCAGTTTTCGGGCGGGAGCCACAGATACGCAGTATTTT. Encoded protein: CASSFRAGATDTQYF.

This clone was observed a handful of times. The chain links TRBV15 to TRBJ2-7, with D possibly TRBD2 on 6 matching bases. Trimming shortened V by 5 bases and J by 3 bases, and 17 bases separated the two germline ends. CDR3 size: 15 residues. In germline, CDR1 is LNHNV, CDR2 YYDKDF (reference sequence). The CDR3 loop is CATSGGPLTNYEQYF. The CDR3 region has the DNA TGTGCCACCAGCGGAGGGCCCCTAACCAACTACGAGCAGTACTTC.

The chain is built from TRBV6-4 and TRBJ2-2, with 8 nucleotides matching TRBD1. This CDR3 is built from 15 residues. Germline V gives CDR1 MRHNA, CDR2 SNTAGT. The V gene end was trimmed by 2 bases and the J gene end by 6 bases; junction bases not matched to a gene: 5. CDR3 sequence: CASSDTRQGPGELFF. As DNA, the CDR3 is TGTGCCAGCAGTGACACGCGACAGGGGCCCGGGGAGCTGTTTTTT.

This clone was recorded once. This chain connects TRBV2 to TRBJ2-7; TRBD1 agrees at 7 bases. V lost 4 bases to trimming and J lost 0 bases; unmatched junction nucleotides: 15. Per germline, CDR1 SNHLY and CDR2 FYNNEI. The CDR3 has 18 amino acids. The DNA of the CDR3 is TGTGCCAGCAGTGGCGTAAGTCCGGGACAGCCTTTCTCCTACGAGCAGTACTTC. Amino acids: CASSGVSPGQPFSYEQYF.

The chain has TRBV6-5 and TRBJ2-7; no clear D. V shed 11 bases and J shed 4 bases, with 18 bases lying between them. CDR1 and CDR2 from the germline V gene are MNHEY and SVGAGI. The CDR3 has 13 residues. The CDR3 sequence is CASARYFTYEQYF. Written as DNA, the CDR3 is TGTGCCTCGGCGCGGTACTTCACTTACGAGCAGTACTTC.

The rearrangement uses TRBV11-1 and TRBJ2-7, with 11 bases matching TRBD2. This CDR3 has 15 residues. Germline-derived CDR1 and CDR2 are SGHAT and FQDESV (reference sequence). Unmatched junction bases numbered 10, after V lost 5 bases and J lost 7 bases. CDR3 in amino acids: CASSLGLADLEEQYF. The CDR3 nucleotides are TGTGCCAGCAGCCTGGGACTAGCGGACCTTGAAGAGCAGTACTTC. The variable domain in full, completed from reference TRBV11-1 and TRBJ2-7, reads EAEVAQSPRYKITEKSQAVAFWCDPISGHATLYWYRQILGQGPELLVQFQDESVVDDSQLPKDRFSAERLKGVDSTLKIQPAELGDSAMYLCASSLGLADLEEQYFGPGTRLTVT.

V and J are TRBV7-2 and TRBJ2-2; D may be TRBD1 (5 bases). CDR1 is SGHTA, CDR2 FQGNSA, per germline. The CDR3 covers 16 residues. V was clipped by 2 bases and J by 3 bases, with 13 bases between them. CDR3 protein: CASSLLPGPYTGELFF. CDR3 coding DNA: TGTGCCAGCAGCTTACTCCCAGGGCCCTACACCGGGGAGCTGTTTTTT.

V usage is TRBV10-3 and J usage is TRBJ2-7; 11 nucleotides agree with TRBD2. CDR1 is ENHRY, CDR2 SYGVKD, per germline. CDR3 size: 18 residues. V trimming: 4 bases; J trimming: 0 bases; junction bases outside the gene matches: 11. The CDR3 loop reads CAISVTWSTSGSSYEQYF. DNA for the CDR3: TGTGCCATCAGTGTTACTTGGTCCACTAGCGGGAGCTCCTACGAGCAGTACTTC.

The chain combines TRBV4-1 with TRBJ1-3, with D maybe TRBD1 (6 bases). Trimming stripped 1 base from V and 7 bases from J, with 20 bases between. This CDR3 is built from 17 residues. From germline, CDR1 is MGHRA and CDR2 YSYEKL. The CDR3 DNA reads as TGCGCCAGCAGCCAAGGGAGGGCCAAACAGGGACGGAACACCATATATTTT. Protein sequence: CASSQGRAKQGRNTIYF.

The chain recombines TRBV9 with TRBJ2-5, with D perhaps TRBD2 (5 bases). Between the trimmed V and J ends, which lost 0 bases and 1 base, there was a span of 13 bases. This CDR3 is built from 16 residues. Germline CDR1 reads SGDLS; CDR2 reads YYNGEE. The CDR3 bases are TGTGCCAGCAGCGTAGCCCCATCTGGGAGCCAAGAGACCCAGTACTTC. The encoded protein is CASSVAPSGSQETQYF. The full variable domain, its missing parts supplied by reference TRBV9 and TRBJ2-5, is DSGVTQTPKHLITATGQRVTLRCSPRSGDLSVYWYQQSLDQGLQFLIQYYNGEERAKGNILERFSAQQFPDLHSELNLSSLELGDSALYFCASSVAPSGSQETQYFGPGTRLLVL.

The V call is TRBV11-2, the J call TRBJ2-5; no definite D call. The germline V gene encodes CDR1 SGHAT and CDR2 FQNNGV. The CDR3 has 14 amino acids. Trimming shortened V by 5 bases and J by 0 bases, and 10 bases separated the two germline ends. The CDR3 loop reads CASSPIGYQETQYF. The CDR3 DNA follows: TGTGCCAGCAGCCCTATCGGATACCAAGAGACCCAGTACTTC.

This chain uses TRBV6-6 with TRBJ1-1, with unresolved D. CDR3 length: 16 residues. Trimming took off 0 bases at V and 6 bases at J, with 17 bases between the two ends. Germline V gene lookup returns CDR1 MNHNY and CDR2 SVGAGI (reference sequence). CDR3 region: CASSYSTRKRKPEAFF. CDR3 DNA sequence: TGTGCCAGCAGTTACTCCACTCGAAAGCGGAAACCTGAAGCTTTCTTT.

The V and J genes are TRBV5-8 and TRBJ2-3; 11 bases align to TRBD1. The V gene end was trimmed by 2 bases and the J gene end by 0 bases; junction bases not matched to a gene: 5. The germline V gene encodes CDR1 SGHTS and CDR2 YDEGEE. This CDR3 contains 17 residues. CDR3: CASSLAGQGASTDTQYF. The CDR3 DNA follows: TGTGCCAGCAGCTTAGCCGGACAGGGGGCTAGCACAGATACGCAGTATTTT.

This chain joins TRBV2 and TRBJ2-3; 8 bases match TRBD2. Germline CDR1 and CDR2: SNHLY and FYNNEI. The CDR3 runs 17 residues. V lost 7 bases and J lost 2; bases outside the gene matches: 14. Here the CDR3 reads CASMASGSKPDTDTQYF. CDR3 sequence (DNA): TGTGCCAGCATGGCCAGCGGGAGTAAGCCCGACACAGATACGCAGTATTTT.

V usage is TRBV7-9 and J usage is TRBJ1-2; no definite D call. The CDR3 runs to 16 residues. Germline values: CDR1 SEHNR, CDR2 FQNEAQ (reference sequence). The V gene lost 0 bases and the J gene lost 7 bases, with 18 bases spanning the gap. The CDR3 DNA follows: TGTGCCAGCAGCTTAGCGCAGACGGCCTCGCAAGGTGGCTACACCTTC. Protein product: CASSLAQTASQGGYTF.

The V call is TRBV10-1, the J call TRBJ2-7; D not certain. Germline assignment: CDR1 WNHNN and CDR2 SYGVQD (reference sequence). The ends were cut back, 4 bases at V and 2 bases at J, with 3 bases in the middle. The CDR3 loop spans 11 amino acids. The CDR3, as DNA: TGCGCCAGCAGTGCGACCTACGAGCAGTACTTC. It encodes CASSATYEQYF.

Only one count was recorded for this clone. V gene TRBV7-9 combines with J gene TRBJ2-7, with 10 bases aligning to TRBD1. The V gene end was trimmed by 5 bases and the J gene end by 0 bases; junction bases not matched to a gene: 4. Germline values: CDR1 SEHNR, CDR2 FQNEAQ (reference sequence). The CDR3 contains 15 residues. The CDR3 bases are TGTGCCAGCAGCCCGGACAGGGGGATCTCCTACGAGCAGTACTTC. Translation: CASSPDRGISYEQYF.

As for this clone: Other DNA variants within this sample encode the same CDR3. The CDR3 nucleotides are TGTGCCAGCAGTGACTCGGCGGGAGGACCTGATACGCAGTATTTT. Translating gives CASSDSAGGPDTQYF. The chain uses TRBV6-4 and TRBJ2-3; 8 bases map to TRBD2. The CDR3 spans 15 residues. V shed 0 bases and J 6 bases; nucleotides not matched to a gene: 5. Germline CDR1 MRHNA, CDR2 SNTAGT.

CDR3 DNA sequence: TGTGCCAGCAGTGACGGGACTAGCACAGATACGCAGTATTTT. Its protein is CASSDGTSTDTQYF. The chain employs TRBV6-4 and TRBJ2-3, with D possibly being TRBD2 (6 bases). From germline, CDR1 is MRHNA and CDR2 SNTAGT. V lost 2 bases and J lost 0, with 6 bases in between. CDR3 length: 14 residues.

The chain recombines TRBV11-3 with TRBJ2-2; D is ambiguous. Trimming removed 2 bases at V and 6 bases at J, with 1 base between. This CDR3 has 11 residues. Germline V gives CDR1 SGHNT, CDR2 YENEEA. CDR3 amino acids: CASSLSGELFF. The CDR3 DNA follows: TGTGCCAGCAGCTTATCCGGGGAGCTGTTTTTT.

This clone was found a few times. At one end, the junction sequence differs from germline, possibly due to a read error. The V gene is TRBV4-1, the J gene TRBJ1-1; D possibly corresponds to TRBD1 (6 bases). The CDR3 is 15 amino acids. Per germline, CDR1 MGHRA and CDR2 YSYEKL. CDR3 amino acids: CASSQGRTWDTEAFF. The CDR3 nucleotides read TGCGCCAGCAGCCAAGGTAGGACTTGGGACACAGAAGCTTTCTTT.

V and J are TRBV5-1 and TRBJ2-2; 9 positions agree with TRBD1. V trimming: 4 bases; J trimming: 1 base; junction bases outside the gene matches: 11. Germline V gene lookup returns CDR1 SGHRS and CDR2 YFSETQ. The CDR3 is 18 amino acids. CDR3 bases: TGCGCCAGCAGCCGCCGACTCGGGGGACAGGGGAACACCGGGGAGCTGTTTTTT. Its translation: CASSRRLGGQGNTGELFF.